This T cell receptor (beta chain) was observed in a study of beta chain features in type 1 diabetes. Study results and caveats: High TCR expression in some cells could lead to their over-representation in cDNA sequencing. Any HLA effect on TCRB rearrangement was left unresolved by small sub-analyses.

This clone was detected a few times. The target antigen is unknown. Expressed TCRB transcripts were sequenced because the entire RNA isolate underwent reverse transcription. Sequenced by immunoSEQ multiplex PCR; TCRdb stores in-frame clones only, minus some. The table shows a few hundred thousand clones, with over 8.5% occurring only once. Trimming removed 0 bases from V and 6 bases from J; junction bases left unmatched: 10. The germline gives CDR1 SGHVS, CDR2 FNYEAQ. CDR3 length equals 16 residues. The TCR comes from a woman under 30 in good health. The material sequenced was naive CD4+ T cells from blood. This chain joins TRBV7-6 and TRBJ2-7, with TRBD2 matching over 8 bases. The CDR3: CASSLAFGRAFAEQYF. The CDR3 DNA is TGTGCCAGCAGCTTAGCTTTCGGGAGGGCCTTTGCCGAGCAGTACTTC.